The clone carrying this T cell receptor beta chain came up a few times. What it recognizes is unknown. The data were obtained in a study of blood T cells in healthy people across ages. Alongside a J-beta primer mix, a sample-barcoded 5' primer served in a second PCR lasting about 7 to 12 cycles. A 12-random-nucleotide template-switch adaptor tagged each cDNA molecule. TCRdb reprocessed the 5' RACE reads via MiXCR and lists one record per CDR3 protein. Of under 2 million distinct CDR3 sequences in the sample, around 35% were seen once. Researchers report isolating at least 6 million PBMCs per sample. Points from the study as a whole: Naive and antigen-experienced cells were not separated, limiting conclusive comparison.

The CDR3 consists of 15 residues. V shed 3 bases and J 2 bases; nucleotides not matched to a gene: 3. Germline values: CDR1 SGDLS, CDR2 YYNGEE. This chain links TRBV9 with TRBJ2-3; 10 positions agree with TRBD2. This TCR came from a woman in her 30s in good health. Sequencing was performed on blood. The CDR3 nucleotides read TGTGCCAGCAGCGGTAGCGGGAGGTTCACAGATACGCAGTATTTT. It is translated as CASSGSGRFTDTQYF.